The next 7 T cell receptor beta chains were all read from a single sample in a study of siplizumab effects on memory and regulatory T cells. The table came from immunoSEQ multiplex PCR; TCRdb's copy has only in-frame clones and leaves some out. The table records about 50,000 clones, about 88% of them present only once. Sequencing was performed on naive CD8+ T cells sorted from blood. These receptors originate from a human donor in good health.

The V call is TRBV6-5, the J call TRBJ1-2; D is perhaps TRBD1 (6 bases). From germline, CDR1 is MNHEY and CDR2 SVGAGI. The CDR3 contains 14 residues. Trimming removed 0 bases from V and 3 bases from J, with 8 bases in between. The CDR3: CASSYSPGDYGYTF. The CDR3 coding sequence is TGTGCCAGCAGTTACTCGCCAGGGGACTATGGCTACACCTTC.

The chain couples TRBV5-6 to TRBJ2-7, with D unclear. The CDR3 is made up of 17 amino acids. Germline V gene lookup returns CDR1 SGHDT and CDR2 YYEEEE. V dropped 1 base and J dropped 0 bases, with 17 bases sitting between them. The CDR3 nucleotides are TGTGCCAGCAGCTTGAAGACCGTAACCTTAAGCTCCTACGAGCAGTACTTC. Amino acid sequence: CASSLKTVTLSSYEQYF.

The rearrangement uses TRBV10-3 and TRBJ2-2; D is ambiguous. In germline, CDR1 is ENHRY, CDR2 SYGVKD. The CDR3 is 14 amino acids. The V gene lost 1 base and the J gene lost 3 bases, with 6 bases spanning the gap. The CDR3 here is CAISEYTYTGELFF. The CDR3 DNA follows: TGTGCCATCAGTGAGTACACCTACACCGGGGAGCTGTTTTTT.

The rearrangement uses TRBV7-3 and TRBJ2-1; TRBD2 matches at 13 bases. The germline V gene has CDR1 SGHTA and CDR2 FQGTGA. V trimming: 4 bases; J trimming: 4 bases; junction bases outside the gene matches: 1. The CDR3 runs 15 residues. The chain's CDR3 is CASSSGLAGYNEQFF. CDR3 nucleotides: TGTGCCAGCAGCTCGGGACTAGCGGGATACAATGAGCAGTTCTTC.

This clone is a singleton in its sample. This chain joins TRBV5-6 and TRBJ2-1, with D perhaps TRBD2 (5 bases). CDR1 SGHDT and CDR2 YYEEEE come from the germline V gene. This CDR3 region has 11 residues. V shed 2 bases and J shed 9 bases, with 6 bases lying between them. The chain's CDR3 is CASSLLGEQFF. The DNA of the CDR3 is TGTGCCAGCAGCTTACTAGGTGAGCAGTTCTTC.

V gene TRBV6-5 combines with J gene TRBJ1-5, with D perhaps TRBD1 (6 bases). The germline gives CDR1 MNHEY, CDR2 SVGAGI. Trimming stripped 5 bases from V and 1 base from J, with 9 bases between. The CDR3 covers 14 residues. CDR3 nucleotide sequence: TGTGCCAGCAGTGAGGGACACAGCAATCAGCCCCAGCATTTT. Translated, it gives CASSEGHSNQPQHF.

The J gene is TRBJ1-1, the V gene TRBV7-9, with D unresolved. The CDR3 contains 14 residues. V was trimmed by 6 bases and J by 1 base, leaving 12 bases between them. Germline loops: CDR1 SEHNR, CDR2 FQNEAQ (reference sequence). The CDR3 bases are TGTGCCAGCAGTCATTGGCAGGAGAACACTGAAGCTTTCTTT. It yields the protein CASSHWQENTEAFF. The full variable domain, rest sourced from reference TRBV7-9 and TRBJ1-1, is DTGVSQNPRHKITKRGQNVTFRCDPISEHNRLYWYRQTLGQGPEFLTYFQNEAQLEKSRLLSDRFSAERPKGSFSTLEIQRTEQGDSAMYLCASSHWQENTEAFFGQGTRLTVV.